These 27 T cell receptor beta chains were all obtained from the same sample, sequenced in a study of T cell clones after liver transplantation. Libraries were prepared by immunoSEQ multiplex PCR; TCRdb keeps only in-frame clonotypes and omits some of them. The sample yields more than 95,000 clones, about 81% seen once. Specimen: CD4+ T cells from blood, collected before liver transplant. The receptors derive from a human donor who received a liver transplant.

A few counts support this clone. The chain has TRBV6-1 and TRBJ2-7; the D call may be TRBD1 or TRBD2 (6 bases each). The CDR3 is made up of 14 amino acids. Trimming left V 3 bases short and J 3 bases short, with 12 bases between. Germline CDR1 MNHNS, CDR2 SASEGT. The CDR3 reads CASSDMGGFYEQYF. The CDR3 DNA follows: TGTGCCAGCAGTGATATGGGGGGCTTCTACGAGCAGTACTTC.

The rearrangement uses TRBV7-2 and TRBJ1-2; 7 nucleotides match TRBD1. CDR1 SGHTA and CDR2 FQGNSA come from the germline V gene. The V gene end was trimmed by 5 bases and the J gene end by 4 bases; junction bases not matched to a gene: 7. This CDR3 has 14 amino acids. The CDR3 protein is CASSLPDRSYGYTF. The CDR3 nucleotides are TGTGCCAGCAGCCTACCGGACAGGTCCTATGGCTACACCTTC.

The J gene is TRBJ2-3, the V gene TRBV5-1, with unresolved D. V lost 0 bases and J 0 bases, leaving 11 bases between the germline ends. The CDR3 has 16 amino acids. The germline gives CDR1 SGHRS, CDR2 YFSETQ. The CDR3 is CASSLAGNPSTDTQYF. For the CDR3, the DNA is TGCGCCAGCAGCTTGGCCGGAAACCCCAGCACAGATACGCAGTATTTT.

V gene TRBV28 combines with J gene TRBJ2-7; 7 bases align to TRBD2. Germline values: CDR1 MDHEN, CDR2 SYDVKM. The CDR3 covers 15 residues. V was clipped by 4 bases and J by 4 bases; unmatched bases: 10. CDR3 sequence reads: CASSSTGLPPYEQYF. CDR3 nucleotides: TGTGCCAGCAGTTCCACGGGACTACCGCCTTACGAGCAGTACTTC.

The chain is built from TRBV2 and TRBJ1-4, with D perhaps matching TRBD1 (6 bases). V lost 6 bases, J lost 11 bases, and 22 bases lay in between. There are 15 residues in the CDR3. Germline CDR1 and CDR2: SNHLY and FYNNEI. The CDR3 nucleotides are TGTGCCAGCAGGATTGGGACAATAGGGGCCGGTAAACTGTTTTTT. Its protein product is CASRIGTIGAGKLFF.

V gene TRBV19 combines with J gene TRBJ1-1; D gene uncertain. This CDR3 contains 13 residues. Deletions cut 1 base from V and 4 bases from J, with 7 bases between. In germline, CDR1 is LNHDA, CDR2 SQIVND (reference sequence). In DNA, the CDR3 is TGTGCCAGTAGTATAGCACATAGCACTGAAGCTTTCTTT. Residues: CASSIAHSTEAFF.

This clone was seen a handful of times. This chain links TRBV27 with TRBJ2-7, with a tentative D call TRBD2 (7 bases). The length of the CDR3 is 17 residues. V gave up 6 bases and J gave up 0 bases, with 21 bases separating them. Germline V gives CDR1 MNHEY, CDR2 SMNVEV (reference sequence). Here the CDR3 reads CASSHKGGGGSSYEQYF. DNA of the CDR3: TGTGCCAGCAGCCACAAGGGGGGGGGAGGAAGCTCCTACGAGCAGTACTTC.

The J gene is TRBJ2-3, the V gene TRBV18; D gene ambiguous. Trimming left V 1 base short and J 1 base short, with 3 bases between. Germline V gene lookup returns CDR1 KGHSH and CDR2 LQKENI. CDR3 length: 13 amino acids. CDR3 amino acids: CASSPRGTDTQYF. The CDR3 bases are TGTGCCAGCTCACCACGGGGCACAGATACGCAGTATTTT.

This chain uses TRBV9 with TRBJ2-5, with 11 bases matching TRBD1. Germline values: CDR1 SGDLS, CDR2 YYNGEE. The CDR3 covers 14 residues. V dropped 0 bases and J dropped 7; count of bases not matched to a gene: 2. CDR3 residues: CASSVEGTGGTQYF. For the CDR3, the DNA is TGTGCCAGCAGCGTAGAGGGGACAGGGGGGACCCAGTACTTC.

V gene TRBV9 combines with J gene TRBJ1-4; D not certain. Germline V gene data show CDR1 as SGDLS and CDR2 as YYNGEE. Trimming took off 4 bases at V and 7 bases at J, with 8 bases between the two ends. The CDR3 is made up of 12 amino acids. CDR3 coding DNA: TGTGCCAGCAGCAGGTCAGCTGAAAAACTGTTTTTT. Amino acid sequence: CASSRSAEKLFF.

The CDR3 region has the DNA TGCAGCGTTGACCTCTTGGGCGGGGCGCGTAATGAGCAGTTCTTC. This encodes CSVDLLGGARNEQFF. The V call is TRBV29-1, the J call TRBJ2-1; maybe TRBD2 (6 bases). The CDR3 is 15 residues long. CDR1 and CDR2 (germline): SQVTM, ANQGSEA. V was shortened by 3 bases and J by 7 bases, with 19 bases between the two germline ends.

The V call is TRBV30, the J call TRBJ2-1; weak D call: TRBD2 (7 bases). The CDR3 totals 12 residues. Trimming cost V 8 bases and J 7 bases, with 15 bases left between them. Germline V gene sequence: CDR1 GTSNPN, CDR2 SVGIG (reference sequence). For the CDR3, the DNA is TGTGCCCGACAAGGGGGGGGGAATGAGCAGTTCTTC. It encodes CARQGGGNEQFF.

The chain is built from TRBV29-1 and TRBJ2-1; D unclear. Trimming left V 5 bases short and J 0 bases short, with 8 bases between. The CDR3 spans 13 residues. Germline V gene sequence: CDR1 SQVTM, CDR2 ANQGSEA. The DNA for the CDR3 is TGCAGCGTTAGCAGGAGCTCCTACAATGAGCAGTTCTTC. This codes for CSVSRSSYNEQFF.

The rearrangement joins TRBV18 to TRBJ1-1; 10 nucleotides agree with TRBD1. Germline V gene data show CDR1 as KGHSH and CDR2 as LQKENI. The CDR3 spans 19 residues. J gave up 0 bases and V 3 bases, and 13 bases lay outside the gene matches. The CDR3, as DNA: TGTGCCAGCTCACCCCTTTTGAGACAGGGGGCTTCCATGAACACTGAAGCTTTCTTT. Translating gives CASSPLLRQGASMNTEAFF.

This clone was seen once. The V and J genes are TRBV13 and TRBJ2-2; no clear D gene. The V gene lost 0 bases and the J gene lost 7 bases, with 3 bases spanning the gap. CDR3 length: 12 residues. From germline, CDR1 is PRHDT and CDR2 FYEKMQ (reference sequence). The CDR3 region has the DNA TGTGCCAGCAGCTTAGGCTTCGGGGAGCTGTTTTTT. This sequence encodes CASSLGFGELFF.

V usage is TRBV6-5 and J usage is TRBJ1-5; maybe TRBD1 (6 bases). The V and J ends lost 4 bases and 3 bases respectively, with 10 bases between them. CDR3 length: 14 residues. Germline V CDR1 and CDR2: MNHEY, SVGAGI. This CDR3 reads CASSSRGPNQPQHF. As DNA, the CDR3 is TGTGCCAGCAGTTCCAGGGGACCCAATCAGCCCCAGCATTTT.

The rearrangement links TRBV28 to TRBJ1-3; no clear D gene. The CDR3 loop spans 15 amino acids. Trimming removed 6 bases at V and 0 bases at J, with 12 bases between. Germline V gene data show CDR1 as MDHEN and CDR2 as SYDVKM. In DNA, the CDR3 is TGTGCCAGCAGCCCTCAGTCTAACTCTGGAAACACCATATATTTT. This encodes CASSPQSNSGNTIYF. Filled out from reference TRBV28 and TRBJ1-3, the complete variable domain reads DVKVTQSSRYLVKRTGEKVFLECVQDMDHENMFWYRQDPGLGLRLIYFSYDVKMKEKGDIPEGYSVSREKKERFSLILESASTNQTSMYLCASSPQSNSGNTIYFGEGSWLTVV.

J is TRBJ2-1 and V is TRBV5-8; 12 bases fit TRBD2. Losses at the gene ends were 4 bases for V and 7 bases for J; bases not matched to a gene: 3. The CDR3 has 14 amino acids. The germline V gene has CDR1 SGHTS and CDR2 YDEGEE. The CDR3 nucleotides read TGTGCCAGCAGCAAACTAGCGGGGGGAAATGAGCAGTTCTTC. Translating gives CASSKLAGGNEQFF.

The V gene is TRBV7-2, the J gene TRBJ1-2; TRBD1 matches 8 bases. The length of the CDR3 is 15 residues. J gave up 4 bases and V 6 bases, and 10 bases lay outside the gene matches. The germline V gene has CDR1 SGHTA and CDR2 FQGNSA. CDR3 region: CASRGTGQGAYGYTF. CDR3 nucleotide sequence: TGTGCCAGCAGAGGGACAGGACAAGGAGCCTATGGCTACACCTTC.

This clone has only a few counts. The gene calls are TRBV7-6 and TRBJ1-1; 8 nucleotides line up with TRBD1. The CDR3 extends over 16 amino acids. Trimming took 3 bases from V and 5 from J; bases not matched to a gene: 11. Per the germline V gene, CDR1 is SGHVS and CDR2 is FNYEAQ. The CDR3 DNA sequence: TGTGCCAGCAGCTTGGGCTCGCAGGGGGCGAGGACTGAAGCTTTCTTT. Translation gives CASSLGSQGARTEAFF.

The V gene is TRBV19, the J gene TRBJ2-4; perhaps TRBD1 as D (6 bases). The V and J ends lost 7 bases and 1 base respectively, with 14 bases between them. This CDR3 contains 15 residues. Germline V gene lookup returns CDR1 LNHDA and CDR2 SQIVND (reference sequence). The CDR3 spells CASKGVGGAKNIQYF. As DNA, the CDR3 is TGTGCCAGTAAGGGGGTCGGCGGGGCCAAAAACATTCAGTACTTC.

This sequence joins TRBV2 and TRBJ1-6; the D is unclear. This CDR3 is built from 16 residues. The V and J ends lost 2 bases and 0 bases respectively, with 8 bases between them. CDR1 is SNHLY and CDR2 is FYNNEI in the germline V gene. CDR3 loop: CASSERSSSYNSPLHF. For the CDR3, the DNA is TGTGCCAGCAGTGAACGGTCGAGCTCCTATAATTCACCCCTCCACTTT.

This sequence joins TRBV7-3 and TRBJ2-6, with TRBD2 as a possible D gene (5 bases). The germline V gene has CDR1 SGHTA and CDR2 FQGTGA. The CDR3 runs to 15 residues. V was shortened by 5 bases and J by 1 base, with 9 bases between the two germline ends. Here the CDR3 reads CASSTGMSGANVLTF. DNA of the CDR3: TGTGCCAGCAGCACCGGGATGTCTGGGGCCAACGTCCTGACTTTC.

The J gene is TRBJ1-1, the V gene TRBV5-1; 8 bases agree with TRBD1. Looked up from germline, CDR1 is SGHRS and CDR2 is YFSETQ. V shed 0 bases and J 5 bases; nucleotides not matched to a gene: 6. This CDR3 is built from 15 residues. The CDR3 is CASSLDGQGGTEAFF. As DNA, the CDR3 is TGCGCCAGCAGCTTGGACGGACAGGGCGGAACTGAAGCTTTCTTT.

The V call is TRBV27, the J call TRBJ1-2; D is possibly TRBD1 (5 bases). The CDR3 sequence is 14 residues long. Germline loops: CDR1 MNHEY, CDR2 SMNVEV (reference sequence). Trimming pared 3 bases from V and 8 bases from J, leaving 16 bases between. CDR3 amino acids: CASSLDHRRGGYTF. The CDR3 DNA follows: TGTGCCAGCAGTTTGGACCACCGGAGGGGAGGCTACACCTTC.

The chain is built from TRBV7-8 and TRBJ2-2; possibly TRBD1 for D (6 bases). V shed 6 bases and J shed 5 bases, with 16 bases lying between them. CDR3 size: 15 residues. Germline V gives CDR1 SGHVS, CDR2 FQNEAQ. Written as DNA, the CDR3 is TGTGCCAGCAGACCCCGAGGGGGTGGAACCGGGGAGCTGTTTTTT. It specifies CASRPRGGGTGELFF. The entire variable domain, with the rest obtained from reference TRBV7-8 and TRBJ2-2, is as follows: GAGVSQSPRYKVAKRGQDVALRCDPISGHVSLFWYQQALGQGPEFLTYFQNEAQLDKSGLPSDRFFAERPEGSVSTLKIQRTQQEDSAVYLCASRPRGGGTGELFFGEGSRLTVL.

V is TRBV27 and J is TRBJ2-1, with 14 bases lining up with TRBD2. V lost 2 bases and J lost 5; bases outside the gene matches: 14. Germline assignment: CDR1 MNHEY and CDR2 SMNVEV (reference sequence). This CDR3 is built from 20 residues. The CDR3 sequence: CASSLIYRRGTSGSHNEQFF. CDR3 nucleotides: TGTGCCAGCAGTTTAATATATCGAAGGGGGACTAGCGGGAGTCACAATGAGCAGTTCTTC.